This T cell receptor (beta chain) was identified in a study of graft-versus-host responses after intestinal transplantation. In the study overall: Recipients across the board were started on anti-thymocyte globulin induction, then kept on tacrolimus and steroids for around three years.

This CDR3 has 14 residues. Germline loops: CDR1 SGDLS, CDR2 YYNGEE. V was clipped by 0 bases and J by 1 base, with 6 bases between them. General study results and limits: Among recipient marrow samples, GvH clones were found; some appeared first in ileum or blood.

Lymphocytes (intraepithelial and lamina propria) were released by processing the graft tissue. About this clone itself: Its antigen remains unidentified.

Sequencing used immunoSEQ multiplex PCR; TCRdb keeps in-frame clones, though not all of them. The table lists around 3,600 clones, approximately 77% of them singletons. The sequences come from ileum tissue, collected about 1,000 days after intestinal transplantation. This chain uses TRBV9 with TRBJ2-3, with D maybe TRBD1 (6 bases). This sequence originates from a human patient who received an intestinal transplant, so some T cells may come from the graft donor. CDR3 sequence: CASSVGQGTDTQYF. The CDR3 DNA follows: TGTGCCAGCAGCGTAGGACAGGGCACAGATACGCAGTATTTT.